Listed below are T cell receptor beta chains from one sample, sequenced in a study of Graves' ophthalmopathy and Graves' hyperthyroidism. Using its own MiXCR run on the multiplex PCR reads, TCRdb lists one record per CDR3 protein. In the table there are 200,000 to 250,000 distinct CDR3 sequences, about a fifth of which are singletons. Sequenced input: peripheral blood. The source is a woman in her forties or fifties with Graves' ophthalmopathy. Each CDR3 is given with its conserved first and last residue. D genes are given only for firm matches. The size of a clone is reported for some rows only, either as once, few or many, or as a class for expanded clones.

j_call,cdr3_length,d_call,v_call,clone_size,cdr3_aa,cdr3_nt
TRBJ1-1,13,-,TRBV12-3/TRBV12-4,many,CASSSYVGTEAFF,TGTGCCAGCAGTTCCTATGTGGGGACTGAAGCTTTCTTT
TRBJ2-7,13,TRBD2,TRBV28,-,CASTLPGGNEQYF,TGTGCCAGCACCCTCCCGGGGGGTAACGAGCAGTACTTC
TRBJ2-5,13,TRBD2,TRBV5-1,-,CASSSSGSETQYF,TGCGCCAGCAGCTCTAGCGGGAGTGAGACCCAGTACTTC
TRBJ2-7,16,TRBD1,TRBV11-1,many,CASIPIRDRGTYEQYF,TGTGCCAGCATCCCAATCCGGGACAGGGGAACCTACGAGCAGTACTTC
TRBJ2-7,13,-,TRBV20-1,many,CSAGGPRAYEQYF,TGCAGTGCCGGTGGGCCCAGAGCCTACGAGCAGTACTTC
TRBJ1-2,15,-,TRBV6-5,many,CASSYLDAANYGYTF,TGTGCCAGCAGTTACCTGGACGCGGCTAACTATGGCTACACCTTC
TRBJ2-5,16,TRBD1,TRBV25-1,many,CASSDTGQGSGKTQYF,TGTGCCAGCAGTGATACGGGACAGGGGTCAGGGAAGACCCAGTACTTC
TRBJ2-7,13,-,TRBV11-3,many,CASSGGVIGEQYF,TGTGCCAGCAGTGGGGGAGTGATCGGCGAGCAGTACTTC
TRBJ1-1,15,-,TRBV28,many,CASSSPRGGITEAFF,TGTGCCAGCAGTTCTCCCCGCGGGGGCATTACTGAAGCTTTCTTT
TRBJ2-5,14,-,TRBV29-1,many,CSVGRVAPHETQYF,TGCAGCGTTGGAAGGGTTGCACCGCATGAGACCCAGTACTTC
TRBJ1-2,14,-,TRBV12-3/TRBV12-4,many,CASSLQGPPYGYTF,TGTGCCAGCAGTTTACAGGGGCCGCCCTATGGCTACACCTTC
TRBJ1-2,13,-,TRBV12-3/TRBV12-4,few,CASSLAGYGGYTF,TGTGCCAGCAGTTTAGCCGGGTATGGCGGCTACACCTTC
TRBJ1-5,14,-,TRBV28,many,CASRQGQHNQPQHF,TGTGCCAGCAGGCAAGGACAGCACAATCAGCCCCAGCATTTT
TRBJ1-1,14,-,TRBV12-3/TRBV12-4,many,CASTYSGDSTEAFF,TGTGCCAGCACCTATTCCGGGGATTCCACTGAAGCTTTCTTT
TRBJ1-2,14,-,TRBV12-3/TRBV12-4,-,CASSLRRANYGYTF,TGTGCCAGCAGTTTGAGGAGAGCTAACTATGGCTACACCTTC
TRBJ1-2,13,TRBD1,TRBV5-4,many,CAGSTGDRIGYTF,TGTGCCGGTTCCACAGGGGATCGCATCGGCTACACCTTC
TRBJ1-2,17,TRBD1,TRBV27,few,CASRGLAGGEIANGYTF,TGTGCCAGCAGGGGATTGGCAGGGGGAGAGATAGCCAATGGCTACACCTTC
TRBJ2-2,15,-,TRBV5-1,many,CASSFPGRDTGELFF,TGCGCCAGCAGCTTTCCCGGCAGGGACACCGGGGAGCTGTTTTTT
TRBJ2-5,13,TRBD2,TRBV3-1,many,CASSSGLVETQYF,TGTGCCAGCAGCTCGGGACTAGTTGAGACCCAGTACTTC
TRBJ2-5,16,-,TRBV12-3/TRBV12-4,many,CASSLALTTVQETQYF,TGTGCCAGCAGTTTGGCCTTGACAACCGTACAAGAGACCCAGTACTTC
TRBJ2-5,13,TRBD2,TRBV20-1,-,CSAASGRGETQYF,TGCAGTGCTGCTAGCGGGAGAGGAGAGACCCAGTACTTC
TRBJ1-2,14,TRBD1,TRBV28,-,CASSSPEGARGYTF,TGTGCCAGCAGTTCCCCGGAGGGGGCACGGGGCTACACCTTC
TRBJ2-2,14,-,TRBV12-3/TRBV12-4,many,CASSLWLAIGELFF,TGTGCCAGCAGTTTATGGCTAGCTATCGGGGAGCTGTTTTTT
TRBJ1-1,15,-,TRBV20-1,once,CSARGGFGWRGEAFF,TGCAGTGCTAGAGGCGGCTTCGGGTGGCGGGGTGAGGCTTTCTTT
TRBJ1-1,17,TRBD1,TRBV6-4,many,CASSQGTGGLRESEAFF,TGTGCCAGCAGCCAGGGAACAGGGGGGCTCCGGGAAAGTGAAGCTTTCTTT
TRBJ2-2,14,-,TRBV29-1,many,CSVVGVTNTGELFF,TGCAGCGTTGTCGGTGTCACGAACACCGGGGAGCTGTTTTTT
TRBJ2-5,13,-,TRBV27,many,CASSRNYRETQYF,TGTGCCAGCAGCCGGAACTATCGGGAGACCCAGTACTTC
TRBJ2-5,13,-,TRBV7-3,many,CASSSVQGETQYF,TGTGCCAGCAGCTCAGTCCAGGGAGAGACCCAGTACTTC
TRBJ2-5,13,-,TRBV7-2,many,CASSLTPIETQYF,TGTGCCAGCAGCTTAACTCCCATAGAGACCCAGTACTTC
TRBJ2-7,17,TRBD1,TRBV24-1,many,CATSDPYKTGRSYEQYF,TGTGCCACCAGTGACCCGTATAAGACAGGGCGCTCCTACGAGCAGTACTTC
TRBJ2-7,15,TRBD1,TRBV20-1,many,CSARDSGGIAYEQYF,TGCAGTGCTAGAGATTCAGGGGGAATCGCCTACGAGCAGTACTTC
TRBJ1-3,16,-,TRBV5-1,many,CASSLRGGSSGNTIYF,TGCGCCAGCAGCTTGAGAGGGGGGAGCTCTGGAAACACCATATATTTT
TRBJ2-7,13,TRBD1,TRBV6-5,many,CASAGTGLYEQYF,TGTGCCAGCGCCGGGACAGGCCTCTACGAGCAGTACTTC
TRBJ1-2,15,-,TRBV13,many,CASSLVGGVDYGYTF,TGTGCCAGCAGCTTAGTCGGAGGGGTTGACTATGGCTACACCTTC
TRBJ1-1,12,-,TRBV6-5,many,CASSWGLTEAFF,TGTGCCAGCAGTTGGGGCCTCACTGAAGCTTTCTTT
TRBJ2-2,17,TRBD2,TRBV28,many,CASSLAGGRGNTGELFF,TGTGCCAGCAGCCTAGCGGGAGGGCGGGGGAACACCGGGGAGCTGTTTTTT
TRBJ2-5,13,-,TRBV7-8,many,CASNGGPGETQYF,TGTGCCAGCAACGGGGGGCCCGGCGAGACCCAGTACTTC
TRBJ1-1,16,-,TRBV7-3,-,CASSSSSAPPGGEAFF,TGTGCCAGCAGCTCCTCATCGGCGCCGCCGGGAGGTGAAGCTTTCTTT
TRBJ1-1,15,-,TRBV6-5,-,CASSYSYLGGTEAFF,TGTGCCAGCAGTTACTCGTATCTAGGTGGGACTGAAGCTTTCTTT
TRBJ2-2,15,-,TRBV6-2/TRBV6-3,-,CASRRTNVNTGELFF,TGTGCCAGCAGACGGACTAACGTGAACACCGGGGAGCTGTTTTTT
TRBJ1-2,13,-,TRBV2,many,CASTPRGGYGYTF,TGTGCCAGCACACCCCGGGGGGGATATGGCTACACCTTC
TRBJ2-7,13,-,TRBV20-1,-,CSARLAYLYEQYF,TGCAGTGCTAGACTAGCCTACCTCTACGAGCAGTACTTC